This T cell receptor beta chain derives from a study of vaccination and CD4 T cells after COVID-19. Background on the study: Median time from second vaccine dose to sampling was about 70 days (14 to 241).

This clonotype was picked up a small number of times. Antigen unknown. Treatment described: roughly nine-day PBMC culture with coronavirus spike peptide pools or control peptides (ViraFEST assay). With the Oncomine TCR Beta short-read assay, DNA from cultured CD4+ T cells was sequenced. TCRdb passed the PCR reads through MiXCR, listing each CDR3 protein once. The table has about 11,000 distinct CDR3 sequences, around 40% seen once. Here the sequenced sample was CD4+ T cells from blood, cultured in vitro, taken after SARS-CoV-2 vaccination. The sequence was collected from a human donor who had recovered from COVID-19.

CDR3 nucleotide sequence: TGTGCCAGCAGTTTGTCCGGGACAGGGGGCTTTGGCTACACCTTC. It yields the protein CASSLSGTGGFGYTF. J is TRBJ1-2 and V is TRBV28, with 12 nucleotides matching TRBD1. The V and J ends lost 3 bases and 7 bases, in that order; junction bases with no gene match: 6. The CDR3 length is 15 residues. The germline V gene has CDR1 MDHEN and CDR2 SYDVKM.